Described below is a single TCR beta chain sequence and its context. This sample stems from a study of blood T cell repertoires in COVID-19. Patients at the Seattle site were enrolled during active infection and followed longitudinally. Profiled with immunoSEQ multiplex PCR; TCRdb holds only in-frame clones, not every one. The sample carries some 49,000 clones, 65% to 90% recorded once. This CDR3 region has 15 residues. Trimming pared 3 bases from V and 3 bases from J, leaving 10 bases between. CDR1 and CDR2 (germline): KGHDR, SFDVKD. The receptor's source is a woman older than 75 with COVID-19, enrolled during active disease. The sequenced material came from peripheral blood. V is TRBV24-1 and J is TRBJ2-2; tentatively, D is TRBD1 (5 bases). Here the CDR3 DNA reads TGTGCCACCAGTGATATAATGACAGACACCGGGGAGCTGTTTTTT. Protein: CATSDIMTDTGELFF.